This T cell receptor beta chain was recovered during a study of blood T cells in healthy people across ages. Study-wide results and limits: PBMC samples, being unsorted, prevented any conclusive comparison of naive and antigen-experienced cells.

A remark on this clonotype: Its antigen remains unidentified.

Alongside a J-beta primer mix, a sample-barcoded 5' primer served in a second PCR lasting about 6 to 11 cycles. The template-switch adaptor, which had 12 random nucleotides, put a tag on each cDNA molecule. Every sample produced at least 3 million CDR3-containing paired-end reads. TCRdb re-analysed the 5' RACE reads in MiXCR, keeping a single row per CDR3 protein. Of hundreds of thousands of distinct CDR3 sequences listed, roughly 58% are singletons. Germline CDR1 is SNHLY and CDR2 is FYNNEI. CDR3 length equals 13 residues. V shed 3 bases and J shed 8 bases, with 11 bases lying between them. Every donor gave roughly 9.2 milliliters of peripheral blood.

This TCR was sampled from a man in his fifties or sixties in good health. The V gene is TRBV2, the J gene TRBJ1-3; D might be TRBD1 (5 bases). The sample was blood. The CDR3 region has the DNA TGTGCCAGCAGTGACAGGGATCAGGACACCATATATTTT. Protein product: CASSDRDQDTIYF.